The source of this TCR beta chain is a study of immune reconstitution after stem cell transplant in scleroderma. TCRdb itself ran the RT-PCR reads through MiXCR, one entry per CDR3 protein. The table includes some 3,500 distinct CDR3 sequences, roughly 6.4% detected once. Trimming took off 6 bases at V and 4 bases at J, with 21 bases between the two ends. Germline lookup yields CDR1 DFQATT and CDR2 SNEGSKA (reference sequence). This CDR3 region has 15 residues. The origin of this receptor is a female donor with systemic sclerosis. The specimen was obtained before or after autologous hematopoietic stem cell transplantation (not recorded which). The rearrangement links TRBV20-1 to TRBJ1-1, with D maybe TRBD1 (6 bases). This chain's CDR3 is CSAQSPPQGITEAFF. CDR3 sequence (DNA): TGCAGTGCCCAATCCCCCCCACAGGGAATCACTGAAGCTTTCTTT.